This TCR beta chain was identified in a study of cytomegalovirus exposure and HLA in healthy donors. The CDR3 has 14 residues. Trimming cost V 11 bases and J 0 bases, with 16 bases left between them. Germline assignment: CDR1 SNHLY and CDR2 FYNNEI. In the PCR, 60 Vbeta and 13 Jbeta primers were used. Here immunoSEQ multiplex PCR was the method, and the copy in TCRdb shows in-frame clones only, minus some. The table has 100,000 to 150,000 clones, more than 60% seen once. V and J are TRBV2 and TRBJ2-5; perhaps TRBD2 as D (8 bases). Sample: PBMCs. This TCR was recovered from a man aged 18 to 30 in good health and CMV-seronegative. The CDR3 DNA is TGTGCCTCCCGGGAGGGGGCGTACCAAGAGACCCAGTACTTC. This sequence encodes CASREGAYQETQYF.